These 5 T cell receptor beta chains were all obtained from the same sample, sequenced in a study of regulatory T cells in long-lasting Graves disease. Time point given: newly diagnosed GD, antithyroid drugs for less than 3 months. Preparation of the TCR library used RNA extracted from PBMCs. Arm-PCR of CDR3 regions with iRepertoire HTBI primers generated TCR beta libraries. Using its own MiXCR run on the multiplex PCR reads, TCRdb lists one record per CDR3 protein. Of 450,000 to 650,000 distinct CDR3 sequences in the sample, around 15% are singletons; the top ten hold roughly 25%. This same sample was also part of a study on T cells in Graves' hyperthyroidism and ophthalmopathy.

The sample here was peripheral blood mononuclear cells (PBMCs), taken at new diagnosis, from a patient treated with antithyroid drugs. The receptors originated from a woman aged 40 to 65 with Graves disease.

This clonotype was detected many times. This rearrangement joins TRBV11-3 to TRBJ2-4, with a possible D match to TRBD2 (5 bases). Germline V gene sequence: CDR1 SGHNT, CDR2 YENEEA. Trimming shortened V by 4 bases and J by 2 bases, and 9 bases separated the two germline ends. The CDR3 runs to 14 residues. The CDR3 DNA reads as TGTGCCAGCAGCTCCGGGGTTCCCAAAAACATTCAGTACTTC. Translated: CASSSGVPKNIQYF.

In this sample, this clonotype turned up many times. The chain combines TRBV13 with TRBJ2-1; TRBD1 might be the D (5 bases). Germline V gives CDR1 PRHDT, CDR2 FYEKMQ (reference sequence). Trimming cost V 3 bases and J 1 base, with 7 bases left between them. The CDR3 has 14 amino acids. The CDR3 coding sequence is TGTGCCAGCAGCTTCCAGGGTTCCTACAATGAGCAGTTCTTC. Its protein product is CASSFQGSYNEQFF.

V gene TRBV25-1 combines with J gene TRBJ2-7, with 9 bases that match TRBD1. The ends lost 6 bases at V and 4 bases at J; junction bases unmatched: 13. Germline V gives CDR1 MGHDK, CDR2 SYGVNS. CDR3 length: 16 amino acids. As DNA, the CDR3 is TGTGCCAGCAGCCAAACGCCCGGGACAGGGCGATACGAGCAGTACTTC. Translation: CASSQTPGTGRYEQYF.

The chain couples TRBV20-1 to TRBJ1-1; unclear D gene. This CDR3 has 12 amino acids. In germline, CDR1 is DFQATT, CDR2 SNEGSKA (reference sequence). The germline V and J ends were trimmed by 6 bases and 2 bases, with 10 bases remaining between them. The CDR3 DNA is TGCAGTGCCGTGGGCAGAAACACTGAAGCTTTCTTT. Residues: CSAVGRNTEAFF.

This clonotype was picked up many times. In nucleotides, the CDR3 is TGCAGTGCTAGGGGTCAGGGGGTATATGCCCCTATGAACACTGAAGCTTTCTTT. This translates into CSARGQGVYAPMNTEAFF. This chain links TRBV20-1 with TRBJ1-1; 7 bases agree with TRBD1. The CDR3 contains 18 residues. V shed 3 bases and J 0 bases; nucleotides not matched to a gene: 16. CDR1 is DFQATT and CDR2 is SNEGSKA in the germline V gene (reference sequence).